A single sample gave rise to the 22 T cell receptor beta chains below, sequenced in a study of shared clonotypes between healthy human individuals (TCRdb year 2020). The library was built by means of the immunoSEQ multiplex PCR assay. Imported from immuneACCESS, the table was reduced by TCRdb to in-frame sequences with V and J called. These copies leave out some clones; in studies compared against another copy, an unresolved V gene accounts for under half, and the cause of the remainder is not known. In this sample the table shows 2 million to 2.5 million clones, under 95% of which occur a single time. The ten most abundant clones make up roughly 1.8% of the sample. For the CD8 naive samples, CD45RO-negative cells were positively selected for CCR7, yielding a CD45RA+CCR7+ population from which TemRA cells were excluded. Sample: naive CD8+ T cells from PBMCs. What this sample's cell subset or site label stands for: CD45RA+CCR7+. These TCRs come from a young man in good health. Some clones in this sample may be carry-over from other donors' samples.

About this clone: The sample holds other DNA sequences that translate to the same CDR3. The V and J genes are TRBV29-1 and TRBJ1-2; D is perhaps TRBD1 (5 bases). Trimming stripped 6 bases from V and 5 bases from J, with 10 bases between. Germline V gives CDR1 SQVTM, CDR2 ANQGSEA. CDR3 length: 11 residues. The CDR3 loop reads CSVDPGYGYTF. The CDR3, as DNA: TGCAGCGTAGACCCAGGGTATGGCTACACCTTC.

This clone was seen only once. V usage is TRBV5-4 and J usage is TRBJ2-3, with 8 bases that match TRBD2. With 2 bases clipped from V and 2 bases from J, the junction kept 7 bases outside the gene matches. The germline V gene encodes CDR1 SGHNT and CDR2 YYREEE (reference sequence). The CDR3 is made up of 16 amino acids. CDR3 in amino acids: CASSLREGGATDTQYF. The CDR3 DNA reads TGTGCCAGCAGCTTACGGGAGGGAGGCGCCACAGATACGCAGTATTTT.

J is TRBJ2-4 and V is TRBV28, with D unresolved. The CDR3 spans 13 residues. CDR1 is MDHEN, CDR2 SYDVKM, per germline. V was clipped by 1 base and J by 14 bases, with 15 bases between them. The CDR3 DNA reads TGTGCCAGCAGTTTATCCAAACGGACCTCGGAGTACTTC. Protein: CASSLSKRTSEYF.

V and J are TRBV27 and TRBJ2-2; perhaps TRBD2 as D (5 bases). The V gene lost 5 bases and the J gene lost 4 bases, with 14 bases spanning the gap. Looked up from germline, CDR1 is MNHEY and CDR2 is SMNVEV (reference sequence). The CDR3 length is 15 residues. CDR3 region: CASSLSSYSTGELFF. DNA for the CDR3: TGTGCCAGCAGTCTCTCTAGCTACTCCACCGGGGAGCTGTTTTTT.

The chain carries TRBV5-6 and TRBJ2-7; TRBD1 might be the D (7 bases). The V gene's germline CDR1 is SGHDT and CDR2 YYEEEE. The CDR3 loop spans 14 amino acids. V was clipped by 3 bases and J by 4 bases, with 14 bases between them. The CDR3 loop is CASSYRGGGYEQYF. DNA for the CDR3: TGTGCCAGCAGCTACAGGGGTGGAGGGTACGAGCAGTACTTC. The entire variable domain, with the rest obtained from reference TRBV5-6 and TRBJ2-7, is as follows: DAGVTQSPTHLIKTRGQQVTLRCSPKSGHDTVSWYQQALGQGPQFIFQYYEEEERQRGNFPDRFSGHQFPNYSSELNVNALLLGDSALYLCASSYRGGGYEQYFGPGTRLTVT.

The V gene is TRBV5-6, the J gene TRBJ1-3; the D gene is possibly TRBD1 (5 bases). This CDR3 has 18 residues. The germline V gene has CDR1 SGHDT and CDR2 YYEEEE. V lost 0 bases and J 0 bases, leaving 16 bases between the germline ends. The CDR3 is CASSLAGFTGYSGNTIYF. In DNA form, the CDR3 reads TGTGCCAGCAGCTTGGCCGGTTTCACAGGCTACTCTGGAAACACCATATATTTT.

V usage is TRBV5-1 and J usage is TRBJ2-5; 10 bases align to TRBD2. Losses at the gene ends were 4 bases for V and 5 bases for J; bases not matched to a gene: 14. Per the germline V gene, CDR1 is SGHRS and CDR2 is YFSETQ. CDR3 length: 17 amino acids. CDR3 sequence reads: CASSVALVAGGGETQYF. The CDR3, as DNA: TGCGCCAGCAGCGTGGCGTTGGTAGCGGGAGGAGGGGAGACCCAGTACTTC.

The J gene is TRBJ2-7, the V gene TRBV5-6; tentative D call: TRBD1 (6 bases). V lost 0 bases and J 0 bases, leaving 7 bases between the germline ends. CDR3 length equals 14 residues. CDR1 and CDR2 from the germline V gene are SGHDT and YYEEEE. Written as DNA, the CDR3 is TGTGCCAGCAGCTTGGCACAGGGCTCCTACGAGCAGTACTTC. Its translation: CASSLAQGSYEQYF.

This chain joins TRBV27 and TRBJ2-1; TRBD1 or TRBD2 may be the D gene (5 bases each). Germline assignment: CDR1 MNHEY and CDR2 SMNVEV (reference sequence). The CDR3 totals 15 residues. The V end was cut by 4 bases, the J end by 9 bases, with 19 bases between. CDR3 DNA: TGTGCCAGCAGTTGGGACGTCATCACCCCCAGTGAGCAGTTCTTC. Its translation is CASSWDVITPSEQFF.

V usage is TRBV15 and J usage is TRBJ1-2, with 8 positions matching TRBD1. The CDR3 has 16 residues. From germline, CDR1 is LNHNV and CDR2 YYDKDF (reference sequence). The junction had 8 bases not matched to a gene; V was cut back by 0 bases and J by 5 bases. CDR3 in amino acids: CATSRDLGQATYGYTF. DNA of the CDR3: TGTGCCACCAGCAGAGATTTGGGACAGGCCACTTATGGCTACACCTTC.

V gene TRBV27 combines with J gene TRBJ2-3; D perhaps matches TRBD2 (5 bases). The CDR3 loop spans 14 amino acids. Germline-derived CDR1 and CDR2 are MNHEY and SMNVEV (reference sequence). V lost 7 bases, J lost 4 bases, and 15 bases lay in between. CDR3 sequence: CASNPGGFADTQYF. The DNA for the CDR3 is TGTGCCAGCAACCCAGGCGGGTTTGCAGATACGCAGTATTTT.

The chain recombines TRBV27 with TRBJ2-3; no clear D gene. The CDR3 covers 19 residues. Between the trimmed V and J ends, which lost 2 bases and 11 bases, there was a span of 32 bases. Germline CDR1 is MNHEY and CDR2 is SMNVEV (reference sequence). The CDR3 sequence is CASSLLGPVGIHPRERQYF. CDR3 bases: TGTGCCAGCAGTTTACTCGGACCAGTTGGGATCCACCCCAGAGAGAGGCAGTATTTT.

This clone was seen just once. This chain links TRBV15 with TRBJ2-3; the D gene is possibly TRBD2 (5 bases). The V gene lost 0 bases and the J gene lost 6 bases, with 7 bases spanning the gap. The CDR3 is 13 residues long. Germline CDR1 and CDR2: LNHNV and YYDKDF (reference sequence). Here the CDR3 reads CATSRDSGDTQYF. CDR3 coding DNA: TGTGCCACCAGCAGAGACTCGGGGGATACGCAGTATTTT.

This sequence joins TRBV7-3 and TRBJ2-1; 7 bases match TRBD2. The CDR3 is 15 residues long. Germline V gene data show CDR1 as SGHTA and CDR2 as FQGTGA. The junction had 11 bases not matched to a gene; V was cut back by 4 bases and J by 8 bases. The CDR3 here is CASSSLSTSWDEQFF. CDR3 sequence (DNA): TGTGCCAGCAGCTCCTTGTCGACTAGCTGGGATGAGCAGTTCTTC.

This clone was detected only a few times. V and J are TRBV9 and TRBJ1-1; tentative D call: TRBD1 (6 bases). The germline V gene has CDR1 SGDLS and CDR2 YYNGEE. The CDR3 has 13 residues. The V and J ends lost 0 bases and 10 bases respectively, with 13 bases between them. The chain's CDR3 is CASSVAGTGPAFF. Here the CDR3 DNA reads TGTGCCAGCAGCGTAGCTGGAACAGGGCCAGCTTTCTTT.

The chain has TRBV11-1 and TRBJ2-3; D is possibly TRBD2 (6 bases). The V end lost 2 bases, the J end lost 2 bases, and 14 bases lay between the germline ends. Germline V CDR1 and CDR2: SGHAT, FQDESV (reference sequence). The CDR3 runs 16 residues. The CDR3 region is CASSLYSGESTDTQYF. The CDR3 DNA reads TGTGCCAGCAGCTTATATAGCGGCGAATCCACAGATACGCAGTATTTT.

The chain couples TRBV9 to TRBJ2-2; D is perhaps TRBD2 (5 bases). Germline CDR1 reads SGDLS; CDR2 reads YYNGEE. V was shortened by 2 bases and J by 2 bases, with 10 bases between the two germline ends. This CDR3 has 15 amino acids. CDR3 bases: TGTGCCAGCAGCGTGAAAGCGGTTAACACCGGGGAGCTGTTTTTT. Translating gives CASSVKAVNTGELFF.

CDR3 region: CASIVFGMADTQYF. The CDR3 nucleotides are TGTGCCAGCATTGTGTTCGGGATGGCAGATACGCAGTATTTT. The rearrangement joins TRBV2 to TRBJ2-3, with D possibly matching TRBD2 (5 bases). V dropped 7 bases and J dropped 4 bases, with 15 bases sitting between them. The CDR3 length is 14 residues. Germline-derived CDR1 and CDR2 are SNHLY and FYNNEI.

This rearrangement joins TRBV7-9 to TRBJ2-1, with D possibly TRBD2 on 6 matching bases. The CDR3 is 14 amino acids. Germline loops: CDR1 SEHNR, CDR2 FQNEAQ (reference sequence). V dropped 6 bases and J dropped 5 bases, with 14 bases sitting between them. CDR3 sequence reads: CASRWDLSHNEQFF. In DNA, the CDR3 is TGTGCCAGCAGGTGGGACTTATCACACAATGAGCAGTTCTTC.

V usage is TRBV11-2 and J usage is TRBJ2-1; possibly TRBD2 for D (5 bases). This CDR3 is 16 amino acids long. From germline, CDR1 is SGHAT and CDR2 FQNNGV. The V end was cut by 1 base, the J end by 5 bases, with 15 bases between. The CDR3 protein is CASSLVGVTGDNEQFF. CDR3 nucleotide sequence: TGTGCCAGCAGCTTAGTAGGAGTCACCGGGGACAATGAGCAGTTCTTC.

CDR3 nucleotides: TGTGCCAGCAGCCCTGGAACCCTCTACAATGAGCAGTTCTTC. The encoded protein is CASSPGTLYNEQFF. This chain connects TRBV7-9 to TRBJ2-1, with unresolved D. CDR1 and CDR2 from the germline V gene are SEHNR and FQNEAQ (reference sequence). CDR3 size: 14 residues. Between the trimmed V and J ends, which lost 5 bases and 3 bases, there was a span of 11 bases.

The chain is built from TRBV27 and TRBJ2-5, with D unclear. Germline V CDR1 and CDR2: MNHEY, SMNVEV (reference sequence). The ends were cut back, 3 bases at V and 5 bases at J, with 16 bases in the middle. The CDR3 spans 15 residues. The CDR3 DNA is TGTGCCAGCAGTTTGTCAGGAGACACCCGGGAGACCCAGTACTTC. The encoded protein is CASSLSGDTRETQYF.